This entry concerns a single TCR beta chain. Its antigen is unidentified. The sample is drawn from a study of T cells expressing NK-cell markers. Template switching by 5'RACE with UMIs generated the TCR beta cDNA. TCRdb reprocessed the 5' RACE reads, with one entry per CDR3 protein and no DNA. The sample shows about 260,000 distinct CDR3 sequences, and 0.39% sits with its ten largest clones. The CDR3 spans 14 residues. Germline V gives CDR1 DFQATT, CDR2 SNEGSKA (reference sequence). Regarding the study as a whole: The share of CD8+ T cells held by dominant NKG2C+ clonotypes was about 1.0-7.5% in roughly 6 donors.

The V and J genes are TRBV20-1 and TRBJ2-5; no DNA is available, so the TRBD1 call from TCRdb remains unchecked. This TCR was recovered from a man aged 18 to 30 in good health. Sequencing was performed on blood T cells: a sorted CD56 or NKG2C T cell subset, CD4+ or CD8+ T cells, or bulk PBMC T cells (not recorded which). The CDR3 loop reads CSARDPGRGETQYF.